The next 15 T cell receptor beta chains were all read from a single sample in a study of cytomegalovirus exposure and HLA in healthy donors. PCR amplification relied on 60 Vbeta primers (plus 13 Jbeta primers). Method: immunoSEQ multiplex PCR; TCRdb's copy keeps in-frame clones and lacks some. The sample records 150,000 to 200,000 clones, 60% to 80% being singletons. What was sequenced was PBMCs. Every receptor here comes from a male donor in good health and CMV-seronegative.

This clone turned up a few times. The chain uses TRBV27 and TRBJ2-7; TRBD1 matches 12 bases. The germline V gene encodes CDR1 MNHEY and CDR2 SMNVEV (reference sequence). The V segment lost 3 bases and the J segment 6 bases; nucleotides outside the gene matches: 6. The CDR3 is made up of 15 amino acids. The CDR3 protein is CASSFLGQGAGEQYF. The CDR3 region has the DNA TGTGCCAGCAGTTTCCTGGGACAGGGGGCTGGCGAGCAGTACTTC.

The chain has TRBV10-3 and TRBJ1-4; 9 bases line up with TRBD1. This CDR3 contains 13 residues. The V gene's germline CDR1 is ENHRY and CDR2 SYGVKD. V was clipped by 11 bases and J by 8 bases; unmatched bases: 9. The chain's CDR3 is CAAQRTGVEKLFF. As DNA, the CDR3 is TGTGCCGCCCAGAGGACAGGGGTCGAAAAACTGTTTTTT.

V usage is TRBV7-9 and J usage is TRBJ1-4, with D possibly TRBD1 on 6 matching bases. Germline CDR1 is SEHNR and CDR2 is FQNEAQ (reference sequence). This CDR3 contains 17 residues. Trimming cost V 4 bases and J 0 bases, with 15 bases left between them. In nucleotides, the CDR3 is TGTGCCAGCAGCTCCTCCCGGACAGTTGCAACTAATGAAAAACTGTTTTTT. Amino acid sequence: CASSSSRTVATNEKLFF.

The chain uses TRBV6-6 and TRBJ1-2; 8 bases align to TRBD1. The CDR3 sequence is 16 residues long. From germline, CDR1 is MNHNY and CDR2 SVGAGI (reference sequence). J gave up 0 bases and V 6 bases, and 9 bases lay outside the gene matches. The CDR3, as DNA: TGTGCCAGCAGGACCCAGGGGGCCCTTGCTAACTATGGCTACACCTTC. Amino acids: CASRTQGALANYGYTF.

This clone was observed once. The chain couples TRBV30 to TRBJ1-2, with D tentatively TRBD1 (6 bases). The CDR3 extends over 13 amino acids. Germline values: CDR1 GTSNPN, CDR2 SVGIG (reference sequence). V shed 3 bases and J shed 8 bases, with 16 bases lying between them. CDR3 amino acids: CAWRPEGVGGYTF. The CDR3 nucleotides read TGTGCCTGGAGACCCGAGGGGGTAGGAGGCTACACCTTC.

CDR3 in amino acids: CASSSSGGNTEAFF. The CDR3 DNA is TGTGCCAGCAGCTCGTCCGGGGGTAACACTGAAGCTTTCTTT. This chain links TRBV11-2 with TRBJ1-1, with D perhaps TRBD1 (5 bases). Germline loops: CDR1 SGHAT, CDR2 FQNNGV. Trimming left V 4 bases short and J 2 bases short, with 11 bases between. The CDR3 spans 14 residues.

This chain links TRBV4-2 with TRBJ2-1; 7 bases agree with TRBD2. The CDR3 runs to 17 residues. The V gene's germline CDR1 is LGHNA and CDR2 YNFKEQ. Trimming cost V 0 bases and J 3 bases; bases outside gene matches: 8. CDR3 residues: CASSQEGGREIYNEQFF. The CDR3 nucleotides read TGTGCCAGCAGCCAAGAAGGCGGGCGGGAGATCTACAATGAGCAGTTCTTC.

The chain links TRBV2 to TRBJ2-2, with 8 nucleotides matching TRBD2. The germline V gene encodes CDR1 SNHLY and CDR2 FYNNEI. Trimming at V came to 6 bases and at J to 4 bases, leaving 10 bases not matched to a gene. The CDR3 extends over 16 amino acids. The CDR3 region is CASSSNGLAATGELFF. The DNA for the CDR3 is TGTGCCAGCAGCTCAAATGGACTAGCCGCCACCGGGGAGCTGTTTTTT.

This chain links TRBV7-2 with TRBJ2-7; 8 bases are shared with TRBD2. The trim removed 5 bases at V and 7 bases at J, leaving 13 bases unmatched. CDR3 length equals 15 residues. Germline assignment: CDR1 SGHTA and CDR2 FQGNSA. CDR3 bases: TGTGCCAGCAGCCTAAGCGGGAGCCCGAGGCGAGAGCAGTACTTC. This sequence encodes CASSLSGSPRREQYF.

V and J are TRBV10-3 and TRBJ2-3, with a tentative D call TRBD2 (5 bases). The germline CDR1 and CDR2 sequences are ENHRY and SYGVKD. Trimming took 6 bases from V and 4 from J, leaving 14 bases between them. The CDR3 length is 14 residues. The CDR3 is CAISSRKEADTQYF. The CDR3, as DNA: TGTGCCATCAGCTCCCGCAAGGAGGCAGATACGCAGTATTTT.

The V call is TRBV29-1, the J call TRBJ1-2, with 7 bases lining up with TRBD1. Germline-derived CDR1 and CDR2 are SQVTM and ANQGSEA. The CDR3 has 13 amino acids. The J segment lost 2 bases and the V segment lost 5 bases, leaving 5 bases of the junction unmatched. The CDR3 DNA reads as TGCAGCGTTCCGACAGGGTCGAACTATGGCTACACCTTC. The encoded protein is CSVPTGSNYGYTF.

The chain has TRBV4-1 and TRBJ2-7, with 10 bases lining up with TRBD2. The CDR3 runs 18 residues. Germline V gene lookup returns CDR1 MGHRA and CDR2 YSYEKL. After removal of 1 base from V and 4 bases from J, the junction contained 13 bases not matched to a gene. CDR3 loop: CASSQVASGSLEGYEQYF. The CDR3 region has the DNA TGCGCCAGCAGCCAAGTGGCTAGCGGGAGTCTAGAGGGATACGAGCAGTACTTC.

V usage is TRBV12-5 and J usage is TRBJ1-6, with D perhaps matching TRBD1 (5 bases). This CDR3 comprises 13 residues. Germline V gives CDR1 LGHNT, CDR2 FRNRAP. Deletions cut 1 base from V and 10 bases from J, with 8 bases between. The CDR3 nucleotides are TGTGCTAGTGGTTTGGCCAGGGAATCACCCCTCCACTTT. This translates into CASGLARESPLHF.

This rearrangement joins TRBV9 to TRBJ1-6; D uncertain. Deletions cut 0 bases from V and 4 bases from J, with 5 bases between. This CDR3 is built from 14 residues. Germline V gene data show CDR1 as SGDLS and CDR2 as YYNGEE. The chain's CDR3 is CASSVAVYNSPLHF. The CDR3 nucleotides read TGTGCCAGCAGCGTAGCGGTGTATAATTCACCCCTCCACTTT.

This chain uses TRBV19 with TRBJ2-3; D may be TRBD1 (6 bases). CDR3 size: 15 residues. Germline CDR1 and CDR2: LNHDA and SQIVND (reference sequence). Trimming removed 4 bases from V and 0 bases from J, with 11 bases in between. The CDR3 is CASSRGQPSTDTQYF. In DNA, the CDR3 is TGTGCCAGTAGTAGAGGACAGCCCAGCACAGATACGCAGTATTTT.